This T cell receptor (beta chain) was identified during a study of fetal regulatory T cell absence and autoimmunity (dated by TCRdb to about 2017). Background for the entire study: The IPEX patients showed exocrine pancreas autoimmunity in the absence of clinical diabetes. Broad study findings and their caveats: The oligoclonal enrichment was taken as support for antigen-driven autoimmunity in the pancreas before birth in IPEX syndrome. Compared with cord blood, the pancreas TCR compartment showed significant oligoclonal enrichment, and some top clones were enriched more than 90-fold. Cord blood and pancreas had broadly similar TRB gene family usage, which resembled published neonatal and adult repertoires.

Genomic DNA from frozen pancreas tissue was processed for repertoire sequencing. Genomic DNA, 2-3 ug, was extracted from umbilical cord blood or frozen pancreas using the DNeasy Blood and Tissue Kit. In the case of this clone: This receptor's antigen is unknown. Nothing much larger sits one base from this clone, and base qualities are not available.

On the immunoSEQ human TCRbeta survey platform, TCRbeta CDR3 regions were amplified and barcoded with a two-step multiplex PCR. Sequencing of the libraries was done on Illumina instruments, and IgH was sequenced in parallel from the same samples. The paper's processing steps were these. To remove PCR and sequencing errors, raw reads were filtered against the IMGT V, D, J definitions and then binned using a nearest-neighbor algorithm. Clones were defined as identical nucleotide sequences, and differential abundance between tissues was assessed by per-clone Fisher exact tests with a pFDR threshold of p<0.01. A minimum inclusion filter of 10 in either sample excluded clones with frequencies too low for statistical inference. Pairwise clonal comparisons used the immunoSEQ Analyzer, and gene family usage was assessed with IMGT tools. TCRdb mirrors the immuneACCESS table, restricted to in-frame sequences. Some clones are absent from its copies; in checked studies, under half trace to an unresolved V gene, and the reason for the others is unknown. V and J calls and clone size are given by that table; D and trimming were obtained from the DNA. Here the sample has some 87,000 clones; about two thirds occur a single time. The ten largest make up roughly 2% of the sample.

This TCR derives from a male donor with IPEX syndrome. What was sequenced was pancreas tissue.

The nucleotide sequence reads TGTGCCAGTAATCGCGGGGAATGGAACACTGAAGCTTTCTTT. This yields the protein CASNRGEWNTEAFF. Recombination connected TRBV19 to TRBJ1-1, with the D gene not clear enough to name. CDR1 is given as LNHDA and CDR2 as SQIVND, both from the germline V gene (reference sequence). Trimming takes 7 bases from V and 1 base from J, and the germline ends sit 13 bases apart. The CDR3 sequence holds 14 residues, the cysteine and phenylalanine included. Only the CDR3 region is kept as DNA, spanning 42 bases read in frame from base 1.